Shown below are 10 T cell receptor beta chains from a single sample sequenced in a study of T cell responses to AZD1222 COVID-19 vaccine. Only in-frame clones appear in the TCRdb table, and some are missing; sequencing was by immunoSEQ multiplex PCR. The sample consists of about 120,000 clones, 86% of them appearing once. This specimen was peripheral blood, taken on day 0 of AZD1222 vaccination. These receptors were collected from an adult in good health.

The gene calls are TRBV4-3 and TRBJ1-2; a weak D match, TRBD1 (5 bases). This CDR3 has 15 residues. Trimming shortened V by 0 bases and J by 5 bases, and 13 bases separated the two germline ends. Germline CDR1 LGHNA, CDR2 YSLEER. For the CDR3, the DNA is TGCGCCAGCAGCCAAGATCGGGGCGGCTTTTATGGCTACACCTTC. Its protein is CASSQDRGGFYGYTF.

This chain joins TRBV12-3 or TRBV12-4 and TRBJ2-1; D is perhaps TRBD1 or TRBD2 (5 bases each). The CDR3 extends over 11 amino acids. V shed 11 bases and J shed 16 bases, with 21 bases lying between them. The CDR3 sequence is CASSQAGTDFF. The CDR3 DNA is TGTGCCTCCTCCCAGGCAGGGACGGATTTCTTC.

This clone showed up just once. The rearrangement links TRBV7-8 to TRBJ1-2; TRBD1 matches at 8 bases. In germline, CDR1 is SGHVS, CDR2 FQNEAQ. V lost 5 bases to trimming and J lost 4 bases; unmatched junction nucleotides: 15. This CDR3 is 17 amino acids long. DNA of the CDR3: TGTGCCAGCAGCCAACCGTCTCCGGGACAGGCTATCTATGGCTACACCTTC. The encoded protein is CASSQPSPGQAIYGYTF.

V usage is TRBV12-5 and J usage is TRBJ1-1; D gene unclear. V was trimmed by 5 bases and J by 4 bases, leaving 14 bases between them. Germline CDR1 is LGHNT and CDR2 is FRNRAP. This CDR3 contains 14 residues. In DNA form, the CDR3 reads TGTGCTAGTGGTCTCCCCCCCCGAGGCACTGAAGCTTTCTTT. Translation: CASGLPPRGTEAFF. Full variable domain (outside the CDR3, taken from reference TRBV12-5 and TRBJ1-1): DARVTQTPRHKVTEMGQEVTMRCQPILGHNTVFWYRQTMMQGLELLAYFRNRAPLDDSGMPKDRFSAEMPDATLATLKIQPSEPRDSAVYFCASGLPPRGTEAFFGQGTRLTVV.

The chain recombines TRBV18 with TRBJ1-1; D possibly corresponds to TRBD1 (5 bases). Germline assignment: CDR1 KGHSH and CDR2 LQKENI. CDR3 length: 13 amino acids. The ends were cut back, 6 bases at V and 8 bases at J, with 16 bases in the middle. CDR3: CASSEIVGLEAFF. The CDR3 bases are TGTGCCAGCTCTGAGATAGTGGGACTAGAAGCTTTCTTT.

The V call is TRBV3-1 (or the pseudogene TRBV3-2), the J call TRBJ2-3; weak D call: TRBD2 (5 bases). V lost 0 bases and J 6 bases, leaving 10 bases between the germline ends. The CDR3 runs to 14 residues. Germline V lookup: CDR1 LGHDT, CDR2 YNNKEL (reference sequence). As DNA, the CDR3 is TGTGCCAGCAGCCAAGAGAGGGCTCGGGATACGCAGTATTTT. Translated, it gives CASSQERARDTQYF.

The chain is built from TRBV5-1 and TRBJ1-6; 7 positions match TRBD1. Unmatched junction bases numbered 5, after V lost 4 bases and J lost 4 bases. The germline V gene has CDR1 SGHRS and CDR2 YFSETQ. CDR3 length: 15 amino acids. The CDR3: CASSTQGPYNSPLHF. In nucleotides, the CDR3 is TGCGCCAGCAGCACACAGGGGCCTTATAATTCACCCCTCCACTTT.

The V and J genes are TRBV4-1 and TRBJ2-4; 12 bases map to TRBD2. Germline values: CDR1 MGHRA, CDR2 YSYEKL. Trimming at V came to 5 bases and at J to 0 bases, leaving 8 bases not matched to a gene. The CDR3 loop spans 18 amino acids. CDR3 sequence: CASSTGLAGGLAKNIQYF. In DNA form, the CDR3 reads TGCGCCAGCAGCACGGGGCTAGCGGGGGGGTTAGCCAAAAACATTCAGTACTTC.

The chain joins TRBV18 to TRBJ1-2, with 7 bases fitting TRBD1. CDR3 length equals 17 residues. J was trimmed by 1 base and V by 2 bases; bases with no gene match: 10. The germline CDR1 and CDR2 sequences are KGHSH and LQKENI. This chain's CDR3 is CASSPGVGGLLNYGYTF. CDR3 bases: TGTGCCAGCTCACCAGGGGTAGGGGGCCTTCTTAACTATGGCTACACCTTC.

The chain employs TRBV3-1 (or the pseudogene TRBV3-2) and TRBJ2-7; no definite D call. With 5 bases removed from V and 3 bases from J, the gap between germline ends came to 14 bases. CDR1 and CDR2 (germline): LGHDT, YNNKEL (reference sequence). The CDR3 length is 14 residues. CDR3 loop: CASSAEATLYEQYF. CDR3 sequence (DNA): TGTGCCAGCAGCGCAGAGGCCACGCTCTACGAGCAGTACTTC.